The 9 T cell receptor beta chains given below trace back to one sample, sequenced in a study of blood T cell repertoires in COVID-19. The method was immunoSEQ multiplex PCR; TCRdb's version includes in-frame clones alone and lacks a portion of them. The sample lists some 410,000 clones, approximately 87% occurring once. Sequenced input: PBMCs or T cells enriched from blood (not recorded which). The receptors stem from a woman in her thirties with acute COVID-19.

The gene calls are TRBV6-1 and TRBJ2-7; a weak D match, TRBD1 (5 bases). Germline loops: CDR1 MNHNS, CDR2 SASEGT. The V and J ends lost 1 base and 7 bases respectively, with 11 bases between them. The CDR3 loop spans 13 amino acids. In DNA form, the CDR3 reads TGTGCCAGCAGTGAAGGCAGGGTTGGGGAGCAGTACTTC. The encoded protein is CASSEGRVGEQYF.

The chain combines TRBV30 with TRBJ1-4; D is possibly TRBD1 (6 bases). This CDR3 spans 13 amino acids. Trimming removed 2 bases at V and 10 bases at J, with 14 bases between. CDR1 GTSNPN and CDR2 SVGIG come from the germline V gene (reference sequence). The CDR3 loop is CAWSSEQGRKLFF. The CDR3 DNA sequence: TGTGCCTGGAGTTCAGAACAGGGACGAAAACTGTTTTTT. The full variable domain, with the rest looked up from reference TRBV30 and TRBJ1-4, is SQTIHQWPATLVQPVGSPLSLECTVEGTSNPNLYWYRQAAGRGLQLLFYSVGIGQISSEVPQNLSASRPQDRQFILSSKKLLLSDSGFYLCAWSSEQGRKLFFGSGTQLSVL.

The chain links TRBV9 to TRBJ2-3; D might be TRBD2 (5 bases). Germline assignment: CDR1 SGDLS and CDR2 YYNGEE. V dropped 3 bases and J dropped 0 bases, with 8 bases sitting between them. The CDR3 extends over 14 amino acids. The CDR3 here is CASSAWTSTDTQYF. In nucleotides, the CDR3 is TGTGCCAGCAGCGCCTGGACTAGCACAGATACGCAGTATTTT.

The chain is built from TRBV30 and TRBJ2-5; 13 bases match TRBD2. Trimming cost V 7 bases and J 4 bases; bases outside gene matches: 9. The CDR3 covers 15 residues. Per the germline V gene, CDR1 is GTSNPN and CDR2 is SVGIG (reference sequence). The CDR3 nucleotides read TGTGCCTTCACTCGACTAGCGGGGGGTTTAGAGACCCAGTACTTC. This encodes CAFTRLAGGLETQYF.

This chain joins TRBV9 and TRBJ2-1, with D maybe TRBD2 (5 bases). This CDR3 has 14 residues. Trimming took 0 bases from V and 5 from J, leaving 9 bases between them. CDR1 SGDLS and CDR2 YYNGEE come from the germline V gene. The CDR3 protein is CASSVEADHNEQFF. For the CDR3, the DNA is TGTGCCAGCAGCGTAGAAGCGGACCACAATGAGCAGTTCTTC.

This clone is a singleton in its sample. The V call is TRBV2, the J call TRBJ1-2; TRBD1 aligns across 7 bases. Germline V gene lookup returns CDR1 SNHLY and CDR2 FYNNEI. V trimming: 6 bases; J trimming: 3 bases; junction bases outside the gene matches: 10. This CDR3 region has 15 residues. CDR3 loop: CASSGLGGLYYGYTF. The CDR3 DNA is TGTGCCAGCAGCGGCCTAGGGGGCCTCTACTATGGCTACACCTTC. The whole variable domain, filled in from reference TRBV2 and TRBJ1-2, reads EPEVTQTPSHQVTQMGQEVILRCVPISNHLYFYWYRQILGQKVEFLVSFYNNEISEKSEIFDDQFSVERPDGSNFTLKIRSTKLEDSAMYFCASSGLGGLYYGYTFGSGTRLTVV.

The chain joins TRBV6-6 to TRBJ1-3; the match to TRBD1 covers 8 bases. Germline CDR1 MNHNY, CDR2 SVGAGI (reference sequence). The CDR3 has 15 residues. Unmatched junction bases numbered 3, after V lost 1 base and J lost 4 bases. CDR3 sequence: CASSYFGQGGNTIYF. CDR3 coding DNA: TGTGCCAGCAGTTACTTTGGACAGGGCGGAAACACCATATATTTT.

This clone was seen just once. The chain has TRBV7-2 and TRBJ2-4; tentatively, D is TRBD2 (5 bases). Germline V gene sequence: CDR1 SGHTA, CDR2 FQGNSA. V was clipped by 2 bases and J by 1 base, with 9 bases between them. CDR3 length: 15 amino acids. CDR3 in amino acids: CASSLKGGAKNIQYF. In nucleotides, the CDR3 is TGTGCCAGCAGCTTAAAAGGAGGCGCCAAAAACATTCAGTACTTC. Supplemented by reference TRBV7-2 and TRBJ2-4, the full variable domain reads GAGVSQSPSNKVTEKGKDVELRCDPISGHTALYWYRQSLGQGLEFLIYFQGNSAPDKSGLPSDRFSAERTGGSVSTLTIQRTQQEDSAVYLCASSLKGGAKNIQYFGAGTRLSVL.

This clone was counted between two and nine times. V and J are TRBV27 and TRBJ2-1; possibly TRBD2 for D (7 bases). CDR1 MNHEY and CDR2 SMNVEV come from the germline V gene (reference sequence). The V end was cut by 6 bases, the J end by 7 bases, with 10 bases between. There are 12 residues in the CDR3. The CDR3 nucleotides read TGTGCCAGCAGAAAGGGGGGGAATGAGCAGTTCTTC. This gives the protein CASRKGGNEQFF.